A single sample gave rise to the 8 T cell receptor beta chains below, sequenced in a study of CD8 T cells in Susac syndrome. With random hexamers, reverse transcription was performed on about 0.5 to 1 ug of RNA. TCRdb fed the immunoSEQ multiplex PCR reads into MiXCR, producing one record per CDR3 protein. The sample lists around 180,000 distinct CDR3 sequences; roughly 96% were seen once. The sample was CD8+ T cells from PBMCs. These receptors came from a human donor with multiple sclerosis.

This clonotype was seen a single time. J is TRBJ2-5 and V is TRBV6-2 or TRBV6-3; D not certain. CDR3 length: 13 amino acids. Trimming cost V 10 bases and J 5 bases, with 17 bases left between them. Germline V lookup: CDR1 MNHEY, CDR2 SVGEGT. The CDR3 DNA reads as TGTGCCACTCAGACGGAGAGTTGGGAGACCCAGTACTTC. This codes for CATQTESWETQYF.

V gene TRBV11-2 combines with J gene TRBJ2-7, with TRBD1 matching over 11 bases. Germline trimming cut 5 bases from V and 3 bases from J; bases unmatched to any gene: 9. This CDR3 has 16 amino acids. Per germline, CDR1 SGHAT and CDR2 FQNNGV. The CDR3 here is CASSHSVGTGGYEQYF. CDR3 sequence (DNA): TGTGCCAGCAGCCACAGTGTCGGGACAGGGGGCTACGAGCAGTACTTC.

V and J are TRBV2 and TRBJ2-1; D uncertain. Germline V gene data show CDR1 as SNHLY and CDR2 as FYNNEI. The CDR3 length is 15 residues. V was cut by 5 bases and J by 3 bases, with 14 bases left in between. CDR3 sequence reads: CASSRFRLIYNEQFF. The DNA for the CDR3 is TGTGCCAGCAGTCGCTTCCGACTGATCTACAATGAGCAGTTCTTC.

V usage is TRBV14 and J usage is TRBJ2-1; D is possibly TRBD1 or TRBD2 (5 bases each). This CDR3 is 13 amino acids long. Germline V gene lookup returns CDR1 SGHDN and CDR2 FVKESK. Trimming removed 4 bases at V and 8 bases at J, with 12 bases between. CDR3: CASSPRGEYEQFF. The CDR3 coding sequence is TGTGCCAGCAGCCCACGAGGGGAGTATGAGCAGTTCTTC.

The CDR3 sequence is CSARDNRGTGELFF. Here the CDR3 DNA reads TGCAGTGCTAGAGATAACAGGGGGACCGGGGAGCTGTTTTTT. The genes are TRBV20-1 and TRBJ2-2, with 8 positions matching TRBD1. This CDR3 spans 14 amino acids. Germline CDR1 and CDR2: DFQATT and SNEGSKA (reference sequence). Unmatched junction bases numbered 2, after V lost 0 bases and J lost 5 bases.

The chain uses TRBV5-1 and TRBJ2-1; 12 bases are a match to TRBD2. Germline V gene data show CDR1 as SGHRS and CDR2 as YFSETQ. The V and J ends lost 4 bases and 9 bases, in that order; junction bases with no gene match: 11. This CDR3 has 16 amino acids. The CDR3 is CASSTGLAGIGVEQFF. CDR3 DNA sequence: TGCGCCAGCAGCACCGGACTAGCGGGAATTGGTGTTGAGCAGTTCTTC.

CDR3 nucleotides: TGTGCCAGCAGTATTGGGGTCGAACAAGCTTTCTTT. Protein sequence: CASSIGVEQAFF. The V call is TRBV28, the J call TRBJ1-1; no definite D call. The CDR3 consists of 12 residues. Germline V gives CDR1 MDHEN, CDR2 SYDVKM. V was clipped by 5 bases and J by 9 bases, with 13 bases between them. The variable domain in full, completed from reference TRBV28 and TRBJ1-1, reads DVKVTQSSRYLVKRTGEKVFLECVQDMDHENMFWYRQDPGLGLRLIYFSYDVKMKEKGDIPEGYSVSREKKERFSLILESASTNQTSMYLCASSIGVEQAFFGQGTRLTVV.

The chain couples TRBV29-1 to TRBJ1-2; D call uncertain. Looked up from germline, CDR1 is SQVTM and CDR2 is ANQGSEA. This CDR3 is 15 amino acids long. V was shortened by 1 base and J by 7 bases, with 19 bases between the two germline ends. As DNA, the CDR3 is TGCAGCGTTGAAGTCTTCAGGACGGTCCCTCCTGGCTACACCTTC. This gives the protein CSVEVFRTVPPGYTF.